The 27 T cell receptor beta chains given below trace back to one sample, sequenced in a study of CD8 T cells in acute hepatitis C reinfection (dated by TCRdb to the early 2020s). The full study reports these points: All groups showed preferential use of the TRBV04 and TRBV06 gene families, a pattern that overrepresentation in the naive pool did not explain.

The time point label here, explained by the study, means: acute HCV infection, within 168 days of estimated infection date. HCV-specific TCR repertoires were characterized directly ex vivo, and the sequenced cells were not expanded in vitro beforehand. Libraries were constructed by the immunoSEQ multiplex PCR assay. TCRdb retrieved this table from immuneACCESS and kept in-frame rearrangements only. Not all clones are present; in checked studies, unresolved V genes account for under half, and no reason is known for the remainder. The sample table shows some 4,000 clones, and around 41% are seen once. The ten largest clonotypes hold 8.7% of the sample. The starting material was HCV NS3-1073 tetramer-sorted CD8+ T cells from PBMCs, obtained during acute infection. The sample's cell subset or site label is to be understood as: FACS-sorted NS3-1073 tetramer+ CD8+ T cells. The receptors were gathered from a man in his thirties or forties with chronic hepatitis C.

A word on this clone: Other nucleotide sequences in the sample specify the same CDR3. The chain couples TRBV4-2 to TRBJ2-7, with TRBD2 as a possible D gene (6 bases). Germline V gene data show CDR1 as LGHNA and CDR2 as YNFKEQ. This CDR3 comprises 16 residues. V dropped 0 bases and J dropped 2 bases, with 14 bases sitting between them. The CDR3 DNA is TGTGCCAGCAGCCAAGAGGCGCGGGGAGCTCCCTACGAGCAGTACTTC. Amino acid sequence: CASSQEARGAPYEQYF.

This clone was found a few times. The CDR3 is CASSPEVGAPGELFF. The DNA of the CDR3 is TGCGCCAGCAGCCCCGAGGTAGGGGCCCCCGGGGAGCTGTTTTTT. This chain links TRBV4-3 with TRBJ2-2; TRBD1 might be the D (5 bases). CDR3 length equals 15 residues. The germline CDR1 and CDR2 sequences are LGHNA and YSLEER. The V gene lost 4 bases and the J gene lost 6 bases, with 15 bases spanning the gap.

This CDR3 is CASSQDSGTYMSYEQYF. The CDR3 region has the DNA TGCGCCAGCAGCCAAGATTCCGGGACCTACATGTCCTACGAGCAGTACTTC. The chain couples TRBV4-3 to TRBJ2-7; the D gene could be TRBD1 or TRBD2 (5 bases each). Germline CDR1 LGHNA, CDR2 YSLEER. V lost 0 bases and J lost 1, with 16 bases in between. The CDR3 is 17 amino acids.

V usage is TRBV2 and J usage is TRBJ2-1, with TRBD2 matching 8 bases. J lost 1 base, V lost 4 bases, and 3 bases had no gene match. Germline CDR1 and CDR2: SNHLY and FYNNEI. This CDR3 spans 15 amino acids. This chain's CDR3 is CASSALADSYNEQFF. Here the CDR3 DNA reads TGTGCCAGCAGTGCACTAGCGGATTCCTACAATGAGCAGTTCTTC.

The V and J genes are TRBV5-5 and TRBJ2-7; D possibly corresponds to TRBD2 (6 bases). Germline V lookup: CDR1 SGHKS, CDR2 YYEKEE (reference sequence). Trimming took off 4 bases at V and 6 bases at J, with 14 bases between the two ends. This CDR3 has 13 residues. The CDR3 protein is CASSQEEGTEQYF. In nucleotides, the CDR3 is TGTGCCAGCAGCCAAGAGGAGGGTACCGAGCAGTACTTC.

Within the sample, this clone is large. The CDR3 sequence is CASSVTSLSHNEQFF. DNA of the CDR3: TGTGCCAGCAGTGTTACTAGTTTGTCCCACAATGAGCAGTTCTTC. V is TRBV27 and J is TRBJ2-1; the D gene is possibly TRBD2 (5 bases). Germline V gives CDR1 MNHEY, CDR2 SMNVEV (reference sequence). The CDR3 is made up of 15 amino acids. V was pared by 5 bases and J by 5 bases, with 16 bases between.

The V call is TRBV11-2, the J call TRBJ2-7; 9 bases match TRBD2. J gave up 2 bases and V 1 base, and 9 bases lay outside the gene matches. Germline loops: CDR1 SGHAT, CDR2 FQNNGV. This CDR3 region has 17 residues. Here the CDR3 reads CASSLALSSGEPYEQYF. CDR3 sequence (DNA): TGTGCCAGCAGCTTAGCGCTATCTAGCGGGGAGCCCTACGAGCAGTACTTC.

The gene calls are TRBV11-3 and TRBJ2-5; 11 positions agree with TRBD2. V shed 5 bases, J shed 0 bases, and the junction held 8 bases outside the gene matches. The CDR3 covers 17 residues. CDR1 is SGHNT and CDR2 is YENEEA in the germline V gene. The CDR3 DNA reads TGTGCCAGCAGCCGAATTACTAGCGGGGGATACCAAGAGACCCAGTACTTC. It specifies CASSRITSGGYQETQYF.

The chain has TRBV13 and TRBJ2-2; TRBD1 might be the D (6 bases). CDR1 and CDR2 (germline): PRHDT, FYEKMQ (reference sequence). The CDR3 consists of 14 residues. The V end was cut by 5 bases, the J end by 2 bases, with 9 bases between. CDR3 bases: TGTGCCAGCAGCCAACAGGGTAACACCGGGGAGCTGTTTTTT. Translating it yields CASSQQGNTGELFF.

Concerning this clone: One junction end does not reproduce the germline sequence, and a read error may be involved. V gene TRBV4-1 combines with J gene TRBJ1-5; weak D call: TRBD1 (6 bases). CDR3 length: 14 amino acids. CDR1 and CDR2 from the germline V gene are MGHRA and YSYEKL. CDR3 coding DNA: TGTGCCAGCAGCCAAGAGCAGGGGAGTCAGCCCCAGCATTTT. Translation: CASSQEQGSQPQHF.

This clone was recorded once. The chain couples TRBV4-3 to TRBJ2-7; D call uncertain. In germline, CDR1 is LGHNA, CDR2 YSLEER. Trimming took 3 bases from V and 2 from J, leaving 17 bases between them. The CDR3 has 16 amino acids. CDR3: CASSQDYTETPYEQYF. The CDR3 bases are TGCGCCAGCAGCCAGGATTACACAGAGACACCCTACGAGCAGTACTTC.

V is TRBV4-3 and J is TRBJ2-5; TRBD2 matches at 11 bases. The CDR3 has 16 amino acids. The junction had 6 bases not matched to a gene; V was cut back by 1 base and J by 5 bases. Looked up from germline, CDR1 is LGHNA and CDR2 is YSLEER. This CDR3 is CASSQAVAGGVETQYF. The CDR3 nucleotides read TGCGCCAGCAGCCAAGCAGTAGCGGGGGGGGTGGAGACCCAGTACTTC.

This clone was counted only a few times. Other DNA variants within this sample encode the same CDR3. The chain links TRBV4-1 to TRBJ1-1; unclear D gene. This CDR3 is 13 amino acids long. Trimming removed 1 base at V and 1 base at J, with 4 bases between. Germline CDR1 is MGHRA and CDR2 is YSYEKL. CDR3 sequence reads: CASSQVKNTEAFF. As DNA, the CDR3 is TGCGCCAGCAGCCAAGTAAAGAACACTGAAGCTTTCTTT.

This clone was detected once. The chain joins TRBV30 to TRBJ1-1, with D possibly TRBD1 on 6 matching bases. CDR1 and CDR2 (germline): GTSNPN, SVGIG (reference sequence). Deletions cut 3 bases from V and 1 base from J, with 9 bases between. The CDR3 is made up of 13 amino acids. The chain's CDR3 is CAWRGGANTEAFF. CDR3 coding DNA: TGTGCCTGGAGGGGGGGGGCGAACACTGAAGCTTTCTTT.

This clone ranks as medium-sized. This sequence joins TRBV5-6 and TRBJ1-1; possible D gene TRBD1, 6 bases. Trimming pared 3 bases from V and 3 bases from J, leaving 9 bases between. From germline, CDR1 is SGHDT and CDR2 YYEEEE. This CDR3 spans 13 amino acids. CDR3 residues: CASSWGGDTEAFF. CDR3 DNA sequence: TGTGCCAGCAGCTGGGGGGGCGACACTGAAGCTTTCTTT.

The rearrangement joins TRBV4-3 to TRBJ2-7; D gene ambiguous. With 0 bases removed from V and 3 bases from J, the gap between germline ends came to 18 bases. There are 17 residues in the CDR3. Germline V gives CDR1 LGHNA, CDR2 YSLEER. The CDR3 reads CASSQEPMSGSNYEQYF. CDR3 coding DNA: TGCGCCAGCAGCCAAGAACCGATGTCCGGGTCCAACTACGAGCAGTACTTC.

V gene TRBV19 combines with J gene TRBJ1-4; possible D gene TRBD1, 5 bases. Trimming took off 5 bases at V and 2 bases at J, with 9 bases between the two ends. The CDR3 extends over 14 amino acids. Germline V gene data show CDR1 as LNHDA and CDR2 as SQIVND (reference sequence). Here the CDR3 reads CASSRAGTNEKLFF. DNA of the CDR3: TGTGCCAGTAGTCGGGCAGGGACTAATGAAAAACTGTTTTTT.

This CDR3 is CASSQEVSGGNTGELFF. The CDR3 coding sequence is TGTGCCAGCAGCCAAGAGGTTAGCGGGGGGAACACCGGGGAGCTGTTTTTT. The rearrangement links TRBV4-2 to TRBJ2-2, with TRBD2 matching 9 bases. With 0 bases clipped from V and 1 base from J, the junction kept 3 bases outside the gene matches. The CDR3 runs 17 residues. Germline CDR1 is LGHNA and CDR2 is YNFKEQ.

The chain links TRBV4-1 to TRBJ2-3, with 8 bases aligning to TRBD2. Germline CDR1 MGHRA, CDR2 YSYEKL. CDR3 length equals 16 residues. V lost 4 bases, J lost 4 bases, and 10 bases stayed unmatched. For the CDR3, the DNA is TGCGCCAGCAGCCTTGGAGCGGGAGTCATGCCAGATACGCAGTATTTT. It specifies CASSLGAGVMPDTQYF.

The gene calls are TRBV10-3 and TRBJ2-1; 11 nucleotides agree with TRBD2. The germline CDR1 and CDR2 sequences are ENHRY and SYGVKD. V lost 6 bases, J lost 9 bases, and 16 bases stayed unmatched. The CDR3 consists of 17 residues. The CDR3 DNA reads TGTGCCATCAGGGCGGATAGCGGGAGGGTCTCTTTAGGTGAGCAGTTCTTC. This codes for CAIRADSGRVSLGEQFF.

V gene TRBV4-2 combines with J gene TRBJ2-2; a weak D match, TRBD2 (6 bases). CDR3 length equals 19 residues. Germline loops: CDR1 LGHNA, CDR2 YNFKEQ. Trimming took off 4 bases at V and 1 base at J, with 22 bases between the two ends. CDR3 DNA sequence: TGTGCCAGCAGCCGCCCACCCGGGGAGCTAGCGAAGAACACCGGGGAGCTGTTTTTT. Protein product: CASSRPPGELAKNTGELFF.

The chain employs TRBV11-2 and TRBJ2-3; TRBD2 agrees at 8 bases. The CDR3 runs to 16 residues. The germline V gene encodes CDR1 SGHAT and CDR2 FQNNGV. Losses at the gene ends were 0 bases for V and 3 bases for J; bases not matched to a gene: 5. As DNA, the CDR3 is TGTGCCAGCAGCTTAGATATGCCTAGCGGGACAGATACGCAGTATTTT. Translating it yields CASSLDMPSGTDTQYF.

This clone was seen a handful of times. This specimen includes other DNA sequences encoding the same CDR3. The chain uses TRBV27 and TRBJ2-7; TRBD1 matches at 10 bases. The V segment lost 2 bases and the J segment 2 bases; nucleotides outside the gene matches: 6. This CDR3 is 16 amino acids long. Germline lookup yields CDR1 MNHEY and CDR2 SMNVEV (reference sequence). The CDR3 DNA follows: TGTGCCAGCAGTTTAGTGGGGACAGGGGCGCCCTACGAGCAGTACTTC. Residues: CASSLVGTGAPYEQYF.

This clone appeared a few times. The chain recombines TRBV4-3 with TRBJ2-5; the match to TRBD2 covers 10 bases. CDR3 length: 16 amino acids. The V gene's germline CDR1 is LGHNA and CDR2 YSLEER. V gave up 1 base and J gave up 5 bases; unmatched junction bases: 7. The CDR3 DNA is TGCGCCAGCAGCCAAGCAGCAGCGGGGGGGGTGGAGACCCAGTACTTC. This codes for CASSQAAAGGVETQYF.

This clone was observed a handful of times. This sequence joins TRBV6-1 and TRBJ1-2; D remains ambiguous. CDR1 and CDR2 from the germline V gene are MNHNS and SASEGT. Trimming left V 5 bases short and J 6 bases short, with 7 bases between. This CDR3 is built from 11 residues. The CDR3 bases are TGTGCCAGCAGTTACGGAAATGGCTACACCTTC. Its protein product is CASSYGNGYTF.

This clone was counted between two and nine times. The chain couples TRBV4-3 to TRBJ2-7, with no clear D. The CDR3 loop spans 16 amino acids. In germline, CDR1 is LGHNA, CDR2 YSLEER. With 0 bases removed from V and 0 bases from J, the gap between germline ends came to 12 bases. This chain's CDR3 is CASSQEVGASSYEQYF. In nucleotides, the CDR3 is TGCGCCAGCAGCCAAGAAGTTGGAGCTAGCTCCTACGAGCAGTACTTC.

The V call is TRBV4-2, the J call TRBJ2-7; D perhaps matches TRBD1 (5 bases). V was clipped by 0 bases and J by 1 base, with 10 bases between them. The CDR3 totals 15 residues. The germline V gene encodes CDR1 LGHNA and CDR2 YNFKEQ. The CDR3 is CASSQEPQESYEQYF. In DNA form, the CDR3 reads TGTGCCAGCAGCCAAGAACCACAGGAATCCTACGAGCAGTACTTC.